One and the same sample provided the 12 T cell receptor beta chains below, sequenced in a study of cytomegalovirus exposure and HLA in healthy donors. 60 Vbeta and 13 Jbeta primers were used in PCR. Using immunoSEQ multiplex PCR, the repertoire was profiled, and TCRdb retains in-frame clones only, with some absent. Here the sample spans under 150,000 clones, approximately 83% being singletons. The sample consisted of PBMCs. The receptors were sampled from a woman aged 40 to 50 in good health and CMV-seronegative.

The chain links TRBV5-4 to TRBJ2-3; TRBD2 matches at 14 bases. J gave up 5 bases and V 4 bases, and 6 bases lay outside the gene matches. CDR1 and CDR2 (germline): SGHNT, YYREEE (reference sequence). The CDR3 has 16 residues. The CDR3 DNA reads as TGTGCCAGCAGCGTTGAGGGACTAGCGGGGGTAGATACGCAGTATTTT. Residues: CASSVEGLAGVDTQYF.

In the case of this clone: The same CDR3 is also encoded by other DNA sequences in this sample. V usage is TRBV18 and J usage is TRBJ1-1; D call uncertain. There are 12 residues in the CDR3. The germline CDR1 and CDR2 sequences are KGHSH and LQKENI. The V end lost 3 bases, the J end lost 5 bases, and 7 bases lay between the germline ends. CDR3 protein: CASSPRETEAFF. CDR3 coding DNA: TGTGCCAGCTCACCTCGGGAAACTGAAGCTTTCTTT.

The chain has TRBV5-1 and TRBJ2-1; D is perhaps TRBD1 (6 bases). Germline CDR1 reads SGHRS; CDR2 reads YFSETQ. The CDR3 contains 13 residues. Trimming removed 5 bases at V and 5 bases at J, with 11 bases between. The CDR3 DNA reads as TGCGCCAGCAGGACAGGTCCTAACAATGAGCAGTTCTTC. Residues: CASRTGPNNEQFF. The full variable domain, completed using reference TRBV5-1 and TRBJ2-1, is KAGVTQTPRYLIKTRGQQVTLSCSPISGHRSVSWYQQTPGQGLQFLFEYFSETQRNKGNFPGRFSGRQFSNSRSEMNVSTLELGDSALYLCASRTGPNNEQFFGPGTRLTVL.

CDR3 sequence reads: CASTTGSTNQPQHF. Here the CDR3 DNA reads TGTGCCAGCACCACAGGGTCAACTAATCAGCCCCAGCATTTT. The chain links TRBV6-5 to TRBJ1-5; a possible D gene is TRBD1 (6 bases). CDR1 is MNHEY and CDR2 is SVGAGI in the germline V gene. The V end was cut by 7 bases, the J end by 4 bases, with 14 bases between. The CDR3 spans 14 residues.

CDR3 in DNA: TGTGCCAGTAGTCCCGAGACAGGGAGGCCACCCATGTATGGCTACACCTTC. Protein sequence: CASSPETGRPPMYGYTF. The V call is TRBV19, the J call TRBJ1-2, with 7 bases lining up with TRBD1. The CDR3 is 17 amino acids. Germline CDR1 is LNHDA and CDR2 is SQIVND (reference sequence). Losses at the gene ends were 5 bases for V and 5 bases for J; bases not matched to a gene: 17.

This rearrangement joins TRBV10-3 to TRBJ2-3; 10 nucleotides line up with TRBD1. V shed 10 bases and J 14 bases; nucleotides not matched to a gene: 18. Germline V gives CDR1 ENHRY, CDR2 SYGVKD. The length of the CDR3 is 14 residues. The CDR3 sequence: CATSHVPPGQGMYF. The CDR3 coding sequence is TGTGCCACCTCGCACGTCCCCCCGGGACAGGGGATGTATTTT.

V is TRBV4-1 and J is TRBJ2-3, with 7 bases identical to TRBD2. V was clipped by 6 bases and J by 2 bases; unmatched bases: 5. Germline V gives CDR1 MGHRA, CDR2 YSYEKL. CDR3 size: 14 residues. The CDR3 sequence: CASRKGTITDTQYF. As DNA, the CDR3 is TGCGCCAGCAGAAAGGGGACTATCACAGATACGCAGTATTTT.

The rearrangement links TRBV5-1 to TRBJ1-1; D gene ambiguous. The CDR3 spans 14 residues. Looked up from germline, CDR1 is SGHRS and CDR2 is YFSETQ. V gave up 7 bases and J gave up 1 base, with 14 bases separating them. The CDR3 region is CASVPRDGNTEAFF. The CDR3, as DNA: TGCGCCAGCGTACCGCGAGATGGGAACACTGAAGCTTTCTTT.

The chain employs TRBV18 and TRBJ1-2, with D perhaps TRBD1 (5 bases). The CDR3 is 16 amino acids. Germline-derived CDR1 and CDR2 are KGHSH and LQKENI. V gave up 3 bases and J gave up 0 bases, with 14 bases separating them. DNA for the CDR3: TGTGCCAGCTCACCGAGCAGGGATAGAGCTAACTATGGCTACACCTTC. Translation: CASSPSRDRANYGYTF.

This clone turned up a few times. The rearrangement uses TRBV29-1 and TRBJ1-2, with D possibly matching TRBD1 (6 bases). CDR1 is SQVTM and CDR2 is ANQGSEA in the germline V gene. Trimming removed 2 bases at V and 8 bases at J, with 24 bases between. The CDR3 loop spans 16 amino acids. The CDR3 loop is CSVERGPGQPVGGYTF. CDR3 DNA: TGCAGCGTTGAAAGAGGTCCCGGACAGCCCGTAGGCGGCTACACCTTC.

V gene TRBV30 combines with J gene TRBJ1-5; D not certain. The CDR3 totals 14 residues. CDR1 and CDR2 (germline): GTSNPN, SVGIG (reference sequence). The germline V and J ends were trimmed by 0 bases and 7 bases, with 13 bases remaining between them. The CDR3 spells CAWSVGSGVQPQHF. For the CDR3, the DNA is TGTGCCTGGAGTGTAGGCTCGGGAGTGCAGCCCCAGCATTTT.

The rearrangement joins TRBV7-2 to TRBJ1-2; D gene unclear. Deletions cut 8 bases from V and 4 bases from J, with 14 bases between. Germline loops: CDR1 SGHTA, CDR2 FQGNSA. The CDR3 contains 13 residues. The CDR3 DNA is TGTGCCAGCCTCGGCAGACTAGGCTATGGCTACACCTTC. This gives the protein CASLGRLGYGYTF.